This entry lists 5 T cell receptor beta chains sequenced from one sample in a study of CD8+CD57+ T cells in acquired aplastic anemia. For CDR3 and TCR beta VDJ profiling, genomic DNA was the template used. From the reads, TCRdb called clonotypes with MiXCR, one entry per CDR3 protein. The sample has under 200,000 distinct CDR3 sequences, around 60% seen once; the top ten hold about 41%. The sequenced sample was sorted CD4+, CD8+, or CD8+CD57+ T cells (not recorded which) from PBMCs. All receptors derive from a human donor in good health.

The chain carries TRBV5-1 and TRBJ2-5; unclear D gene. Trimming left V 2 bases short and J 2 bases short, with 7 bases between. Germline V gives CDR1 SGHRS, CDR2 YFSETQ. The CDR3 spans 13 residues. In DNA form, the CDR3 reads TGCGCCAGCAGCTTAAACGGACAAGAGACCCAGTACTTC. Its protein product is CASSLNGQETQYF.

The chain combines TRBV24-1 with TRBJ2-5, with D tentatively TRBD1 or TRBD2 (6 bases each). The CDR3 runs to 14 residues. Trimming stripped 6 bases from V and 5 bases from J, with 15 bases between. Germline lookup yields CDR1 KGHDR and CDR2 SFDVKD. The CDR3 sequence is CATSLAGAGETQYF. CDR3 in DNA: TGTGCCACCAGTTTGGCAGGGGCGGGGGAGACCCAGTACTTC.

This chain connects TRBV6-5 to TRBJ2-3; 8 nucleotides match TRBD2. This CDR3 is built from 15 residues. V shed 2 bases and J 6 bases; nucleotides not matched to a gene: 7. Germline CDR1 MNHEY, CDR2 SVGAGI. The CDR3 spells CASSYNGRAQDTQYF. CDR3 in DNA: TGTGCCAGCAGTTACAACGGGAGGGCCCAGGATACGCAGTATTTT.

The chain is built from TRBV25-1 and TRBJ2-7; D is perhaps TRBD1 (6 bases). The CDR3 length is 13 residues. The germline V gene encodes CDR1 MGHDK and CDR2 SYGVNS. The V end lost 4 bases, the J end lost 9 bases, and 16 bases lay between the germline ends. CDR3 loop: CASSVGTLRSQYF. The CDR3 nucleotides read TGTGCCAGCAGTGTTGGGACACTACGGTCGCAGTACTTC.

The table lists this clonotype with a few counts. The chain combines TRBV30 with TRBJ1-1; D is possibly TRBD1 (5 bases). V lost 5 bases and J 0 bases, leaving 13 bases between the germline ends. The CDR3 sequence is 14 residues long. Germline V gives CDR1 GTSNPN, CDR2 SVGIG (reference sequence). The CDR3 protein is CAWAGPSMNTEAFF. CDR3 in DNA: TGTGCCTGGGCGGGACCAAGCATGAACACTGAAGCTTTCTTT. The variable domain in full, with the rest retrieved from reference TRBV30 and TRBJ1-1, is SQTIHQWPATLVQPVGSPLSLECTVEGTSNPNLYWYRQAAGRGLQLLFYSVGIGQISSEVPQNLSASRPQDRQFILSSKKLLLSDSGFYLCAWAGPSMNTEAFFGQGTRLTVV.